This T cell receptor beta chain was recorded in a study of T cells after yellow fever vaccination. General observations from the study: Most primary-vaccination clones reappeared after the booster (approximately 95% CD4, 75% to 90% CD8). Although the secondary response was weaker, it peaked faster, at day 5 versus 15. One caveat is that FACS-sorted repertoires could contain abundant clonotypes contaminating from the bulk population.

This CDR3 is built from 16 residues. The V segment lost 8 bases and the J segment 6 bases; nucleotides outside the gene matches: 15. Germline CDR1 is MDHEN and CDR2 is SYDVKM. This clonotype was counted once. Its target is unknown. In making TCR cDNA, 5'RACE template switching added a universal primer site and UMIs to it. A single record per CDR3 protein comes from TCRdb applying MiXCR to the 5' RACE reads. The sample lists 340,000 or so distinct CDR3 sequences; approximately 13% were seen once. The chain employs TRBV28 and TRBJ2-1; 8 bases line up with TRBD2. The clonotype was recovered from a young man who received the YFV17D yellow fever vaccine. The sequences come from CD4+ T cells sorted from PBMCs, collected 15 days after the yellow fever booster vaccination. CDR3 loop: CASGPFSGDTFNEQFF. CDR3 nucleotide sequence: TGTGCCAGCGGTCCCTTTAGCGGGGACACCTTCAATGAGCAGTTCTTC.